The clone carrying this T cell receptor beta chain was counted many times. Its antigen is still unknown. 5'RACE primed at constant segments yielded TCR alpha and TCR beta cDNA libraries bearing sample barcodes and UMIs. One entry per CDR3 protein, called by TCRdb with MiXCR from the 5' RACE reads. This sample yields 300,000 or so distinct CDR3 sequences, of which roughly 17% are seen a single time; 20% to 25% belongs to the top ten. Germline-derived CDR1 and CDR2 are SGHRS and YFSETQ. Deletions cut 2 bases from V and 2 bases from J, with 10 bases between. The CDR3 length is 14 residues. The sample belongs to a study of T-cell memory formation after mild COVID-19. The overall study: There were largely donor-specific TCR clusters. Study-level findings and limits: Contracting clones localized mainly to CM and EM when CD4+ and mainly to EMRA when CD8+. Some SARS-CoV-2-responding clones were already detected in memory before infection.

Sequencing was done on a sample of PBMCs or a T cell subset sorted from them (not recorded which). This sequence was found in a man younger than 30 who had mild COVID-19 (a few samples of this study predate the infection). Cell type and time point are not known. The chain has TRBV5-1 and TRBJ2-5, with D tentatively TRBD2 (6 bases). As DNA, the CDR3 is TGCGCCAGCAGCTTCGGCCGGGGGCAAGAGACCCAGTACTTC. Residues: CASSFGRGQETQYF.